This T cell receptor beta chain emerged from a study of identical twins' blood T cells (dated by TCRdb to the early 2010s). A note on the overall study: Around 49 million Illumina reads were obtained across approximately twelve libraries, of which six were alpha-chain libraries and six were beta-chain libraries. The study compared TCR alpha and beta chain repertoires of three pairs of monozygous twins using next-generation sequencing to assess genetic influence on repertoire formation. What the research found in general, with its limitations: Independent studies were stated to be required to validate the proposed role of the TCRalpha J segment in MHC recognition during thymic selection. The number of shared CDR3 clonotypes between two donors was mainly determined by the product of their cloneset sizes, and twins did not clearly deviate from this trend. Among the most abundant TCRbeta clonotypes, each donor shared more CDR3 sequences with her twin than with unrelated donors. V gene usage was reported to be markedly more similar within twin pairs than between unrelated donors, even among non-selected out-of-frame TCRbeta clonotypes. Because the twins were raised together, environmental influences could not be ruled out as an explanation for the similarity between twins.

Inclusive of the bounding cysteine and phenylalanine, the CDR3 is 13 residues long. Left in the record is the CDR3 DNA by itself, 39 bases read in frame from the first base. The germline V gene (reference sequence) sets CDR1 to DFQATT and CDR2 to SNEGSKA. As for this clonotype: The specificity of this receptor is unknown. At one end, the junction sequence differs from germline, possibly due to a read error.

The donors were six healthy women who made up three monozygous twin pairs. All three twin pairs had been reared together, and it was thought likely that the same infectious agents and vaccines had been met by these twin pairs. RNA was isolated from peripheral blood mononuclear cells and used to prepare TCR cDNA libraries. Library method: 5' RACE. Instrument used: Illumina Genome Analyzer IIx. RNA-based TCR cDNA libraries were prepared by a previously described protocol with several modifications. Sample-specific barcodes were introduced on both ends of each TCR cDNA library during cDNA synthesis and amplification to prevent cross-contamination. In the source study's methods: Between about 90,000 and nearly 550,000 clonotypes were identified per individual, and about 2 to 3.6 million CDR3-containing reads were obtained per library. Reads with improper barcode index combinations were discarded, after which clonesets were built for each library with the MiTCR software. While assembling CDR3 clonotypes, MiTCR corrected PCR and sequencing errors and either filtered or rescued low-quality reads. Artificial out-of-frame clonotypes were mapped to in-frame sequences, with one indel allowed in the CDR3, and then removed. V and J gene usage similarity between donors was measured as Jensen-Shannon divergence divided by mean entropy. The public sequencing data were trimmed at Q25 with fastp and processed into clonotypes with MiXCR by TCRdb, which kept only in-frame beta chains. CDR3 protein sequences are deduplicated, and each keeps its most common genes and DNA. TCRdb assigned the V and J calls; the authors' analysis was not used. The sample table records around 380,000 distinct CDR3 sequences; under 30% of these occur just once. More than 5.5% of the sample lies in the top ten.

The rearranged segments are TRBV20-1 and TRBJ2-1, with no reliable assignment of the D segment. This TCR came from a woman aged 18 to 49 in good health. Sequenced sample: PBMCs. The CDR3 protein: CSAGDHNPNEQFF. The DNA is TGCAGTGCTGGAGACCATAACCCCAATGAGCAGTTCTTC.